The 4 T cell receptor beta chains given below trace back to one sample, sequenced in a study of T cells in Graves' hyperthyroidism and ophthalmopathy. From RNA transcripts, TCR beta CDR3 regions were amplified. First-round RT-PCR with HTBI primers amplified the TCR CDR3 region. MiXCR was run by TCRdb on the multiplex PCR reads, yielding one entry per CDR3 protein. The sample shows a few hundred thousand distinct CDR3 sequences, roughly 25% of them seen only once. Material: blood. The receptor source for this set is a man aged 45-65 years with Graves' hyperthyroidism.

The chain uses TRBV3-1 and TRBJ1-2; D gene ambiguous. Trimming stripped 4 bases from V and 9 bases from J, with 12 bases between. This CDR3 comprises 12 residues. Per the germline V gene, CDR1 is LGHDT and CDR2 is YNNKEL (reference sequence). CDR3 nucleotide sequence: TGTGCCAGCAGCCCGGACGGCAATAGCTACACCTTC. This codes for CASSPDGNSYTF.

This clonotype was seen a handful of times. The chain links TRBV19 to TRBJ1-1; possibly TRBD1 for D (6 bases). The CDR3 totals 15 residues. V was clipped by 5 bases and J by 4 bases, with 17 bases between them. The germline gives CDR1 LNHDA, CDR2 SQIVND (reference sequence). In DNA, the CDR3 is TGTGCCAGTAGTGTGGGGGCAGGGCAGGGCACTGAAGCTTTCTTT. Encoded protein: CASSVGAGQGTEAFF.

This clonotype occurred many times. The chain links TRBV3-1 to TRBJ2-3, with 9 bases fitting TRBD2. Germline V CDR1 and CDR2: LGHDT, YNNKEL (reference sequence). Trimming took 8 bases from V and 3 from J; bases not matched to a gene: 6. CDR3 length equals 14 residues. The CDR3 nucleotides are TGTGCCAGCCTTAAAGCGGGAGGAACAGATACGCAGTATTTT. Its translation is CASLKAGGTDTQYF.

This clonotype was picked up a small number of times. This chain connects TRBV18 to TRBJ2-1; D is unclear. CDR1 is KGHSH, CDR2 LQKENI, per germline. The length of the CDR3 is 12 residues. V shed 8 bases and J shed 4 bases, with 9 bases lying between them. CDR3 DNA sequence: TGTGCCAGCAGGTCCCCATACAATGAGCAGTTCTTC. This translates into CASRSPYNEQFF.